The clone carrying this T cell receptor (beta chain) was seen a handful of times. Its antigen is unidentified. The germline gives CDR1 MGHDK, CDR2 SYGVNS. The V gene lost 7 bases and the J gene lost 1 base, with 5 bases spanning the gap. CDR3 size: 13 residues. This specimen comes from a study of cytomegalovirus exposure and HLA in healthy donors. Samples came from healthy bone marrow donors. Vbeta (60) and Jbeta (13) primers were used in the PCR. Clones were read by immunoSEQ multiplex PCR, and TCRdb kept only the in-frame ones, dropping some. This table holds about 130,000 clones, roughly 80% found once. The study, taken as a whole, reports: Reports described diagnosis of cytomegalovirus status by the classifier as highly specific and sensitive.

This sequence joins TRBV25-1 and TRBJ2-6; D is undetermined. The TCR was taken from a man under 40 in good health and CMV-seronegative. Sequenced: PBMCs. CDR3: CASIRSGANVLTF. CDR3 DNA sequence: TGTGCCAGCATCCGGTCTGGGGCCAACGTCCTGACTTTC.